The TCR beta chain under discussion was sequenced for a study of human T cells and chemical hapten exposure. The overall study: Sensitization involved placing 2% DPC onto an approximately 2 cm by approximately 2 cm region of upper inner arm skin. Notes on the study in general: A positive correlation with patch test score was found for PT1 expanded TCR counts. TCRs exceeding 1 in 1000 frequency stayed unchanged with DPC sensitization.

This clonotype was picked up a small number of times. What it binds is not known. Germline V CDR1 and CDR2: DFQATT, SNEGSKA (reference sequence). This CDR3 contains 10 residues. Between the trimmed V and J ends, which lost 3 bases and 8 bases, there was a span of 5 bases. TCRdb re-derived calls from the RACE reads in MiXCR, one entry per CDR3 protein. The data show about 380,000 distinct CDR3 sequences, with roughly 5% seen just once and just over 2.5% held by the top ten. Noted time point: pre-sensitization, week 0. Treatment noted: therapeutic diphenylcyclopropenone sensitization with weekly scalp DPC. Unfractionated whole blood was the source of the extracted total RNA.

The sequence was collected from a woman aged 45 to 65 with alopecia areata. Some clones in this sample may be carry-over from other donors' samples. Sequenced material: whole blood, taken in connection with sensitization to the hapten diphenylcyclopropenone (DPC). The chain recombines TRBV20-1 with TRBJ2-4, with D unresolved. The CDR3 DNA reads TGCAGTGCTAGTAAGGACATTCAGTACTTC. It translates to CSASKDIQYF.